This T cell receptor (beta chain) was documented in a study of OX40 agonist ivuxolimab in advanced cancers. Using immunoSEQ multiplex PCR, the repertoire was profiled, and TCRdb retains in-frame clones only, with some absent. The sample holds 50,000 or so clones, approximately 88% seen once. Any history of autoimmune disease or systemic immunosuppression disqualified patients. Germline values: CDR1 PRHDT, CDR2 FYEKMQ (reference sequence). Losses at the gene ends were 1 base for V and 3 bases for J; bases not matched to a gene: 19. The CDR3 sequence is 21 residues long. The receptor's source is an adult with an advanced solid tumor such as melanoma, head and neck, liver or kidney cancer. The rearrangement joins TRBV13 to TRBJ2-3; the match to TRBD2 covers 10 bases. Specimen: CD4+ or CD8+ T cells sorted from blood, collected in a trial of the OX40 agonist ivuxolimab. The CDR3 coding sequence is TGTGCCAGCAGCTTAGTTGGAGGATGGCTTGCGGCTAGCGGGAGAACAGATACGCAGTATTTT. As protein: CASSLVGGWLAASGRTDTQYF.